The 19 T cell receptor beta chains given below trace back to one sample, sequenced in a study of shared clonotypes between healthy human individuals. Clones were sequenced by immunoSEQ multiplex PCR, and TCRdb holds only the in-frame ones, with some missing. The sample has under 600,000 clones; about 96% are singletons. The sequenced sample consisted of naive CD4+ T cells sorted from blood. Subset indicated: CD45RA+ positively selected. The receptors shown here come from a woman in her thirties in good health.

The CDR3 nucleotides are TGTGCCATCAGTGAGTTCGGACAGTTTGGAAAGCCCCAGCATTTT. The encoded protein is CAISEFGQFGKPQHF. The chain employs TRBV10-3 and TRBJ1-5; possibly TRBD1 for D (6 bases). Germline V CDR1 and CDR2: ENHRY, SYGVKD. The V and J ends lost 1 base and 8 bases respectively, with 15 bases between them. CDR3 length: 15 residues.

The rearrangement uses TRBV27 and TRBJ2-5, with D unresolved. Germline V gives CDR1 MNHEY, CDR2 SMNVEV (reference sequence). The germline V and J ends were trimmed by 5 bases and 2 bases, with 12 bases remaining between them. The CDR3 totals 14 residues. The DNA for the CDR3 is TGTGCCAGCAGTCGCACACAGCAGCAAGAGACCCAGTACTTC. Translating gives CASSRTQQQETQYF.

V and J are TRBV19 and TRBJ2-3; no clear D. Trimming left V 7 bases short and J 5 bases short, with 22 bases between. Germline V gene data show CDR1 as LNHDA and CDR2 as SQIVND (reference sequence). The CDR3 is made up of 16 amino acids. CDR3: CASTSLAISPGDTQYF. Here the CDR3 DNA reads TGTGCCAGTACAAGCTTAGCAATCTCTCCTGGAGATACGCAGTATTTT. Variable domain in full (rest from reference TRBV19 and TRBJ2-3): DGGITQSPKYLFRKEGQNVTLSCEQNLNHDAMYWYRQDPGQGLRLIYYSQIVNDFQKGDIAEGYSVSREKKESFPLTVTSAQKNPTAFYLCASTSLAISPGDTQYFGPGTRLTVL.

J is TRBJ2-3 and V is TRBV6-5, with 12 bases fitting TRBD2. Germline lookup yields CDR1 MNHEY and CDR2 SVGAGI. With 2 bases clipped from V and 7 bases from J, the junction kept 4 bases outside the gene matches. CDR3 length: 15 residues. The CDR3 nucleotides are TGTGCCAGCAGTTACCTGACTAGCGGGAGTCATACGCAGTATTTT. Protein sequence: CASSYLTSGSHTQYF.

CDR3 sequence: CSVDSGDTEAFF. The CDR3 DNA is TGCAGCGTTGACTCCGGCGACACTGAAGCTTTCTTT. This sequence joins TRBV29-1 and TRBJ1-1; D is unclear. Trimming shortened V by 3 bases and J by 3 bases, and 8 bases separated the two germline ends. The length of the CDR3 is 12 residues. The germline V gene has CDR1 SQVTM and CDR2 ANQGSEA. Combining the CDR3 with reference TRBV29-1 and TRBJ1-1 gives the whole variable domain SAVISQKPSRDICQRGTSLTIQCQVDSQVTMMFWYRQQPGQSLTLIATANQGSEATYESGFVIDKFPISRPNLTFSTLTVSNMSPEDSSIYLCSVDSGDTEAFFGQGTRLTVV.

V usage is TRBV28 and J usage is TRBJ1-5, with 9 bases identical to TRBD1. Germline V gene sequence: CDR1 MDHEN, CDR2 SYDVKM. The V gene end was trimmed by 4 bases and the J gene end by 7 bases; junction bases not matched to a gene: 11. CDR3 length: 16 residues. CDR3 amino acids: CASSSRDRDIDQPQHF. CDR3 in DNA: TGTGCCAGCAGTTCCCGGGACAGGGATATTGACCAGCCCCAGCATTTT.

This sequence joins TRBV6-5 and TRBJ1-2; 7 bases agree with TRBD1. Trimming took 5 bases from V and 7 from J; bases not matched to a gene: 10. In germline, CDR1 is MNHEY, CDR2 SVGAGI. The CDR3 sequence is 14 residues long. The DNA of the CDR3 is TGTGCCAGCAGTCGCCAGGGGGTAGGACGTGGCTACACCTTC. Residues: CASSRQGVGRGYTF.

The V and J genes are TRBV10-1 and TRBJ2-1, with TRBD2 identical over 9 bases. Unmatched junction bases numbered 9, after V lost 6 bases and J lost 6 bases. The germline V gene has CDR1 WNHNN and CDR2 SYGVQD (reference sequence). The CDR3 extends over 15 amino acids. CDR3 sequence: CASSKTSGRPNEQFF. DNA for the CDR3: TGCGCCAGCAGCAAGACTAGCGGCAGACCCAATGAGCAGTTCTTC.

The chain combines TRBV10-3 with TRBJ2-5; D not certain. TRBJ2-7 explains the end of the DNA better; the J call may be wrong. Germline assignment: CDR1 ENHRY and CDR2 SYGVKD. The CDR3 contains 12 residues. The CDR3 nucleotides are TGTGCCATCAGTGCAACCATGTACGAGCAGTACTTC. The encoded protein is CAISATMYEQYF.

This chain uses TRBV28 with TRBJ1-4, with D perhaps TRBD1 (5 bases). Between the trimmed V and J ends, which lost 9 bases and 3 bases, there was a span of 11 bases. Germline V gene sequence: CDR1 MDHEN, CDR2 SYDVKM. The CDR3 totals 13 residues. The CDR3 region is CASYRRPNEKLFF. For the CDR3, the DNA is TGTGCCAGTTACAGGAGACCTAATGAAAAACTGTTTTTT.

The chain uses TRBV19 and TRBJ2-2; 8 nucleotides line up with TRBD1. J was trimmed by 1 base and V by 7 bases; bases with no gene match: 2. Per the germline V gene, CDR1 is LNHDA and CDR2 is SQIVND (reference sequence). The CDR3 consists of 14 residues. As DNA, the CDR3 is TGTGCCAGTATGGGACAGGTGAACACCGGGGAGCTGTTTTTT. The encoded protein is CASMGQVNTGELFF.

The chain combines TRBV5-1 with TRBJ1-2; D may be TRBD1 (6 bases). This CDR3 is built from 16 residues. Trimming left V 4 bases short and J 0 bases short, with 16 bases between. Germline CDR1 reads SGHRS; CDR2 reads YFSETQ. Written as DNA, the CDR3 is TGCGCCAGCAGCCTCCCACAGGGACCTACTAACTATGGCTACACCTTC. It codes for CASSLPQGPTNYGYTF.

The chain carries TRBV5-1 and TRBJ2-7; D might be TRBD1 or TRBD2, each matching 5 bases. The germline V and J ends were trimmed by 3 bases and 6 bases, with 13 bases remaining between them. This CDR3 region has 13 residues. CDR1 and CDR2 from the germline V gene are SGHRS and YFSETQ. CDR3 bases: TGCGCCAGCAGCTCAATGGGGGTTCGCGAGCAGTACTTC. Protein: CASSSMGVREQYF.

The chain has TRBV11-2 and TRBJ1-3; D perhaps matches TRBD1 (6 bases). The CDR3 is 15 amino acids. Germline V CDR1 and CDR2: SGHAT, FQNNGV. V lost 5 bases to trimming and J lost 4 bases, with 15 bases between them. DNA for the CDR3: TGTGCCAGCAGCACATTCAGGGGAGACGGAAACACCATATATTTT. Translating gives CASSTFRGDGNTIYF.

The chain has TRBV19 and TRBJ2-7; TRBD1 aligns across 7 bases. The CDR3 contains 14 residues. After removal of 3 bases from V and 3 bases from J, the junction contained 5 bases not matched to a gene. The germline CDR1 and CDR2 sequences are LNHDA and SQIVND (reference sequence). CDR3 bases: TGTGCCAGTAGTATCGGGGCAGGGGGCTACGAGCAGTACTTC. Amino acids: CASSIGAGGYEQYF.

J is TRBJ1-6 and V is TRBV28; possible D gene TRBD1, 5 bases. The CDR3 length is 12 residues. V lost 3 bases and J 10 bases, leaving 7 bases between the germline ends. The germline gives CDR1 MDHEN, CDR2 SYDVKM. CDR3 sequence (DNA): TGTGCCAGCAGTTTTAAGGGGTCACCCCTCCACTTT. Residues: CASSFKGSPLHF.

The chain employs TRBV7-9 and TRBJ1-2; 7 bases fit TRBD1. From germline, CDR1 is SEHNR and CDR2 FQNEAQ (reference sequence). Unmatched junction bases numbered 6, after V lost 2 bases and J lost 6 bases. CDR3 length: 14 amino acids. The CDR3 nucleotides are TGTGCCAGCAGCTTATTCGAGGGGGCGAATGGCTACACCTTC. This translates into CASSLFEGANGYTF.

The chain carries TRBV5-5 and TRBJ2-1; D gene ambiguous. Germline V gene sequence: CDR1 SGHKS, CDR2 YYEKEE (reference sequence). Trimming pared 2 bases from V and 5 bases from J, leaving 5 bases between. CDR3 size: 12 residues. CDR3 protein: CASSFGHNEQFF. For the CDR3, the DNA is TGTGCCAGCAGCTTCGGACACAATGAGCAGTTCTTC. The full variable domain, completed using reference TRBV5-5 and TRBJ2-1, is DAGVTQSPTHLIKTRGQQVTLRCSPISGHKSVSWYQQVLGQGPQFIFQYYEKEERGRGNFPDRFSARQFPNYSSELNVNALLLGDSALYLCASSFGHNEQFFGPGTRLTVL.

This rearrangement joins TRBV5-5 to TRBJ2-1; 7 positions agree with TRBD2. Germline loops: CDR1 SGHKS, CDR2 YYEKEE (reference sequence). The CDR3 consists of 15 residues. The V and J ends lost 0 bases and 2 bases, in that order; junction bases with no gene match: 2. The CDR3 here is CASSLVLAAYNEQFF. DNA for the CDR3: TGTGCCAGCAGCTTGGTCCTAGCGGCCTACAATGAGCAGTTCTTC.